This T cell receptor (beta chain) originates from a study of T cells in Graves' hyperthyroidism and ophthalmopathy. Overall study results and limits: Blood held most thyroid clonotypes expanded above 0.001 frequency.

RNA transcripts were the template for amplifying TCR beta CDR3 regions. In the first-round RT-PCR of the TCR CDR3, the HTBI primer set was used. One entry per CDR3 protein, called by TCRdb with MiXCR from the multiplex PCR reads. The sample includes roughly 420,000 distinct CDR3 sequences, roughly an eighth of them seen just once. Cells are PBMCs isolated from 10 ml of fresh blood. As to this clonotype: Antigen unknown.

The CDR3 runs to 13 residues. Germline loops: CDR1 MGHRA, CDR2 YSYEKL. V lost 6 bases and J 5 bases, leaving 11 bases between the germline ends. The gene calls are TRBV4-1 and TRBJ2-1; the D is unclear. The source is a woman in her late teens or twenties with Graves' hyperthyroidism. The sample taken for sequencing was blood. CDR3 amino acids: CASSLRRHNEQFF. The CDR3 coding sequence is TGCGCCAGCAGTCTGCGCCGACACAATGAGCAGTTCTTC.